This T cell receptor (beta chain) was profiled in a study of regulatory T cells in long-lasting Graves disease. The time point here: persistent/refractory GD, antithyroid drugs over 5 years with positive TRAb. PBMC-derived RNA was used for the TCR library. The CDR3 loop spans 12 amino acids. Trimming stripped 2 bases from V and 8 bases from J, with 6 bases between. CDR1 and CDR2 from the germline V gene are MDHEN and SYDVKM. TCR beta libraries were built with iRepertoire HTBI primers and Arm-PCR of CDR3 regions. Each CDR3 protein gets one entry after TCRdb re-called the multiplex PCR reads with MiXCR. The repertoire has around 430,000 distinct CDR3 sequences, 22% of them found once; the top ten carry around 13%.

Sequences were derived from peripheral blood mononuclear cells (PBMCs), sampled when the disease was refractory, from a patient treated with antithyroid drugs. The sequence was obtained from a female donor with Graves disease. The J gene is TRBJ1-4, the V gene TRBV28; a possible D gene is TRBD1 (5 bases). The CDR3: CASSLGTEKLFF. The DNA of the CDR3 is TGTGCCAGCAGTTTAGGGACCGAAAAACTGTTTTTT.